The TCR beta chain under discussion was sequenced for a study of cytomegalovirus exposure and HLA in healthy donors. Study-wide points: Analysis was performed later, and it showed HLA-associated TCR beta chains to be more clonally expanded than equally common others.

With 60 Vbeta and 13 Jbeta primers, the PCR was carried out. Only in-frame clones appear in the TCRdb table, and some are missing; sequencing was by immunoSEQ multiplex PCR. This sample yields around 200,000 clones, of which around nine tenths are seen a single time; roughly 0.33% belongs to the top ten. CDR3 length: 18 amino acids. Trimming at V came to 6 bases and at J to 0 bases, leaving 12 bases not matched to a gene. Germline lookup yields CDR1 SNHLY and CDR2 FYNNEI. Remarks on this clone: The antigen remains undetermined.

The chain is built from TRBV2 and TRBJ1-4; 8 bases align to TRBD1. The receptor's source is a woman aged 30 to 39 in good health and CMV-seronegative. Sequences were obtained from PBMCs. The CDR3 nucleotides read TGTGCCAGCAGCAGGCCCCGGACAGGGCGAGCAACTAATGAAAAACTGTTTTTT. Protein product: CASSRPRTGRATNEKLFF. The full variable domain, its missing parts supplied by reference TRBV2 and TRBJ1-4, is EPEVTQTPSHQVTQMGQEVILRCVPISNHLYFYWYRQILGQKVEFLVSFYNNEISEKSEIFDDQFSVERPDGSNFTLKIRSTKLEDSAMYFCASSRPRTGRATNEKLFFGSGTQLSVL.